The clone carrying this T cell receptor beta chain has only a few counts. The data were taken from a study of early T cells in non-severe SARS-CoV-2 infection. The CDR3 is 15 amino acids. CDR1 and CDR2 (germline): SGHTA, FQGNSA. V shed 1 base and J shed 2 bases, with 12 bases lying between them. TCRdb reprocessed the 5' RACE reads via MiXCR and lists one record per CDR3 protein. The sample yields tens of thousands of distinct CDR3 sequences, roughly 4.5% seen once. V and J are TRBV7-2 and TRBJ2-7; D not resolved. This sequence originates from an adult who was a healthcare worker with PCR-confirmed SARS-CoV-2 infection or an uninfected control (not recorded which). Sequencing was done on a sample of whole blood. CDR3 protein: CASSLGSELTYEQYF. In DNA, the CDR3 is TGTGCCAGCAGCTTAGGATCGGAATTAACCTACGAGCAGTACTTC.